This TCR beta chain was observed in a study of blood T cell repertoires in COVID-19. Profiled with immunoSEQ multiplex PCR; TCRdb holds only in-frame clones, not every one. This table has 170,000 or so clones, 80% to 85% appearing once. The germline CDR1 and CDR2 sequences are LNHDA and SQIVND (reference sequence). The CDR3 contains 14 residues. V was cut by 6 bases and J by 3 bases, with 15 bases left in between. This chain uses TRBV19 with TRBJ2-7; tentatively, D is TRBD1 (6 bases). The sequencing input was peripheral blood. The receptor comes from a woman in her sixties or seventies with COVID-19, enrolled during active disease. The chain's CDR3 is CASRSGGVGYEQYF. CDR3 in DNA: TGTGCCAGTAGGTCTGGGGGCGTCGGCTACGAGCAGTACTTC.